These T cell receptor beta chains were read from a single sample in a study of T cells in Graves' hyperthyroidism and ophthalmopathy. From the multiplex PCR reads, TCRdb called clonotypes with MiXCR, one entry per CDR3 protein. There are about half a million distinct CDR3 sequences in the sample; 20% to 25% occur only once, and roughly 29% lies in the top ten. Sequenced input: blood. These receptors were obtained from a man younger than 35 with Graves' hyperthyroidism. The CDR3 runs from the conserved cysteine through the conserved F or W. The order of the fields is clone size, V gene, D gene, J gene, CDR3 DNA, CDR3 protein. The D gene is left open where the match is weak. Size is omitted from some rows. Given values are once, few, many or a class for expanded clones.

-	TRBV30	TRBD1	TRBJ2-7	TGTGTCTGGAAACTCCCGGGACAGGGGATATGGGAGCAGTACTTC	CVWKLPGQGIWEQYF
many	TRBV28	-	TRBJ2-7	TGTGCCAGCAGTTTAAGAGGGAACGCCTACGAGCAGTACTTC	CASSLRGNAYEQYF
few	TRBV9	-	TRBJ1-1	TGTGCCAGCAGCGTTTCCGGGGATGACACTGAAGCTTTCTTT	CASSVSGDDTEAFF
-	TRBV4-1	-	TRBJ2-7	TGCGCCAGCAGCCAAGATAGGAAGGGGGGGTCCTACGAGCAGTACTTC	CASSQDRKGGSYEQYF
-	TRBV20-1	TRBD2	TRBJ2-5	TGCAGTGCTAGAGATGAGGCTAGCGGGGGAGCGTACCAAGAGACCCAGTACTTC	CSARDEASGGAYQETQYF
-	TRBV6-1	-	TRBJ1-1	TGTGCCATGGGGACCGTTGTAGAAGCTTTCTTT	CAMGTVVEAFF
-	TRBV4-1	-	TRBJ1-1	TGCGCCAGCAGCCAAGATCTGGGGCGGGGGGCCTTGAACACTGAAGCTTTCTTT	CASSQDLGRGALNTEAFF
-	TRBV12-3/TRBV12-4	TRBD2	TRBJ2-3	TGTGCCAGCAGTCACCTAGCGGGGAGCACAGATACGCAGTATTTT	CASSHLAGSTDTQYF
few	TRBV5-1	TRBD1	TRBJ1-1	TGCGCCAGCAGCGGCGGACAGGGGGCGCGGAACACTGAAGCTTTCTTT	CASSGGQGARNTEAFF
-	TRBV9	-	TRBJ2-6	TGTGCCAGCAGCTCGGGACATTCGGGGGCCAACGTCCTGACTTTC	CASSSGHSGANVLTF
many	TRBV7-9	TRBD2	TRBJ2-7	TGTGCCAGCAGCTTAGCCGCGGGGGAATACGAGCAGTACTTC	CASSLAAGEYEQYF
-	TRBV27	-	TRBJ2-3	TGTGCCAGCAAGAGGGCCTCTAGCACAGATACGCAGTATTTT	CASKRASSTDTQYF
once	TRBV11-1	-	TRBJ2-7	TGTGCCAGCAGCTTAGGGGCCGGGACAATTGTCTCCTACGAGCAGTACTTC	CASSLGAGTIVSYEQYF
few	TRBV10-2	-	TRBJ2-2	TGCGCCTGCGCGGGGCCAGTGGGCACCGGGGAGCTGTTTTTT	CACAGPVGTGELFF
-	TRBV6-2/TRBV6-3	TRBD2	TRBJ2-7	TGTGCCAGCATAGGGCTAGCGGGGCGTAAAACCTACGAGCAGTACTTC	CASIGLAGRKTYEQYF
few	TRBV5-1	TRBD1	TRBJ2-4	TGCGCCAGCAGCTTGGAGGGACAGGCGACGGCCAAAAACATTCAGTACTTC	CASSLEGQATAKNIQYF
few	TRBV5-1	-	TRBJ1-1	TGCGCCAGCAGCTTGTGGGGAGGGGGAGAGAACACTGAAGCTTTCTTT	CASSLWGGGENTEAFF
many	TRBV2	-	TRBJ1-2	TGTGCCAGCAGACGGACGGTGAACTATGGCTACACCTTC	CASRRTVNYGYTF
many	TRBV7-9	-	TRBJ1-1	TGTGCCAGCAGCTTAGTGGCAGGCCCGCAGACTGAAGCTTTCTTT	CASSLVAGPQTEAFF
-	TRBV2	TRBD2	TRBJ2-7	TGTGCCAGCAGTGAAATAGGAGCGACTAGCGGGGTTGACGAGCAGTACTTC	CASSEIGATSGVDEQYF
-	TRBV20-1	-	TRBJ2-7	TGCAGTGCTAGACCTGCTCCCTTATCATGGGAGCAGTACTTC	CSARPAPLSWEQYF
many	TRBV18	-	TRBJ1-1	TGTGCCAGCTCACGCGCGATGAACACTGAAGCTTTCTTT	CASSRAMNTEAFF
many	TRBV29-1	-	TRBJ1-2	TGCAGCGTGGACTCTAGGGACCCCAGGGATGGCTACACCTTC	CSVDSRDPRDGYTF
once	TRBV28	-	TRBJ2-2	TGTGCCATCCAATCGGGGAACACCGGGGAGCTGTTTTTT	CAIQSGNTGELFF